The present entry profiles one T cell receptor beta chain with its context. The sample comes from a study of CD8+ T cells in alopecia areata. As for treatment: oral pan-JAK inhibitor, 5-10 mg twice daily. The authors extracted RNA and reverse transcribed it into cDNA as the sequencing template. Measured with immunoSEQ multiplex PCR; TCRdb has only the in-frame clones, and not every one. Of around 190,000 clones listed, roughly 60% were seen once; the top ten hold 0.95% to 1.1%. The length of the CDR3 is 17 residues. V lost 4 bases, J lost 0 bases, and 11 bases stayed unmatched. Germline V CDR1 and CDR2: SQVTM, ANQGSEA.

Material: CD4+ T cells sorted from blood, obtained at week 24, from a patient treated with tofacitinib. The source is a human donor with alopecia areata. V usage is TRBV29-1 and J usage is TRBJ2-3; the match to TRBD2 covers 9 bases. CDR3 DNA: TGCAGCGTTGTTGTTCTAGCGGGGCTTGGTAGCACAGATACGCAGTATTTT. This encodes CSVVVLAGLGSTDTQYF.